The 10 T cell receptor beta chains in this list originate from one sample, sequenced in a study of regulatory T cells in long-lasting Graves disease. Arm-PCR of CDR3 regions and iRepertoire HTBI primers were the basis on which TCR beta libraries were built. TCRdb re-analysed the multiplex PCR reads in MiXCR, keeping a single row per CDR3 protein. This table has roughly 380,000 distinct CDR3 sequences, 15% to 19% appearing once. Time point defined: newly diagnosed GD, antithyroid drugs for less than 3 months. From PBMCs, RNA was extracted and then used to make the TCR library. The source material was peripheral blood mononuclear cells (PBMCs), sampled at new diagnosis, from a patient treated with antithyroid drugs. The receptor source for this set is a female donor with Graves disease.

This clonotype was counted at least ten times. V and J are TRBV12-3 or TRBV12-4 and TRBJ1-5; D is undetermined. Deletions cut 3 bases from V and 5 bases from J, with 8 bases between. This CDR3 has 13 amino acids. The CDR3 loop is CASSLNGDQPQHF. CDR3 in DNA: TGTGCCAGCAGTTTGAATGGGGATCAGCCCCAGCATTTT.

In regard to this clonotype: Since a much larger clone is just one base distant, this may be a read error. The chain employs TRBV6-1 and TRBJ1-1; no definite D call. CDR1 MNHNS and CDR2 SASEGT come from the germline V gene. The CDR3 has 14 residues. CDR3 residues: CTSSHTNRGTEAFF. Written as DNA, the CDR3 is TGTACCAGCAGTCACACAAACCGAGGCACTGAAGCTTTCTTT.

At least ten counts were recorded for this clonotype. The V call is TRBV27, the J call TRBJ2-7, with a tentative D call TRBD2 (7 bases). Between the trimmed V and J ends, which lost 8 bases and 1 base, there was a span of 9 bases. This CDR3 is built from 12 residues. Germline values: CDR1 MNHEY, CDR2 SMNVEV (reference sequence). This CDR3 reads CASGGASYEQYF. CDR3 bases: TGTGCCAGCGGGGGGGCGTCCTACGAGCAGTACTTC.

This clonotype has a count of ten or more. This chain uses TRBV6-1 with TRBJ1-1; D not resolved. In germline, CDR1 is MNHNS, CDR2 SASEGT. Trimming took 8 bases from V and 5 from J, leaving 9 bases between them. This CDR3 region has 11 residues. The CDR3 nucleotides read TGTGCCAGCCGACGGGAGACTGAAGCTTTCTTT. It codes for CASRRETEAFF.

Many counts were recorded for this clonotype. V gene TRBV5-6 combines with J gene TRBJ2-2, with 11 bases matching TRBD2. The CDR3 consists of 17 residues. The germline V gene encodes CDR1 SGHDT and CDR2 YYEEEE. The V segment lost 1 base and the J segment 6 bases; nucleotides outside the gene matches: 8. This chain's CDR3 is CASSLRQTSGSPGELFF. The CDR3, as DNA: TGTGCCAGCAGCTTGCGACAAACTAGCGGGAGTCCCGGGGAGCTGTTTTTT.

This clonotype has at least ten counts. The rearrangement uses TRBV5-6 and TRBJ1-1; 7 bases agree with TRBD1. The CDR3 is made up of 16 amino acids. Trimming took 3 bases from V and 0 from J; bases not matched to a gene: 8. Germline V gives CDR1 SGHDT, CDR2 YYEEEE. CDR3 nucleotide sequence: TGTGCCAGCAGCTCCATAAAAGGGACAGTGAACACTGAAGCTTTCTTT. Translation gives CASSSIKGTVNTEAFF. The variable domain in full, with the rest retrieved from reference TRBV5-6 and TRBJ1-1, is DAGVTQSPTHLIKTRGQQVTLRCSPKSGHDTVSWYQQALGQGPQFIFQYYEEEERQRGNFPDRFSGHQFPNYSSELNVNALLLGDSALYLCASSSIKGTVNTEAFFGQGTRLTVV.

The CDR3 here is CASSLSGGNSPLHF. In DNA form, the CDR3 reads TGTGCCAGCAGCTTAAGTGGGGGCAATTCACCCCTCCACTTT. The rearrangement links TRBV7-3 to TRBJ1-6; TRBD1 is a possible D gene (6 bases). V lost 1 base and J lost 7, with 8 bases in between. In germline, CDR1 is SGHTA, CDR2 FQGTGA. The CDR3 is 14 residues long.

This clonotype was observed many times. The CDR3 DNA follows: TGTGCCAGCAGCCCTATTTGGGCCGACACTGAAGCTTTCTTT. Protein product: CASSPIWADTEAFF. V gene TRBV7-2 combines with J gene TRBJ1-1; D gene uncertain. The germline CDR1 and CDR2 sequences are SGHTA and FQGNSA. The CDR3 has 14 residues. V gave up 5 bases and J gave up 3 bases, with 13 bases separating them.

As for this clonotype: A read error is possible here, since a much larger clone lies one base away. J is TRBJ2-1 and V is TRBV28; TRBD1 aligns across 9 bases. This CDR3 region has 13 residues. Germline loops: CDR1 MDHEN, CDR2 SYDVKM. CDR3 nucleotides: TGTGCCAACAGTTCTGCCCTGACAGGGGGACAGTTCTTC. This sequence encodes CANSSALTGGQFF.

This clonotype was detected ten times or more. This rearrangement joins TRBV6-2 or TRBV6-3 to TRBJ2-7; tentatively, D is TRBD1 (6 bases). Germline V lookup: CDR1 MNHEY, CDR2 SVGEGT. V gave up 8 bases and J gave up 5 bases, with 13 bases separating them. This CDR3 has 12 amino acids. CDR3 sequence reads: CASDTGINEQYF. In nucleotides, the CDR3 is TGTGCCAGCGATACAGGGATCAACGAGCAGTACTTC.